Presented here are 25 T cell receptor beta chains from one specimen sequenced in a study of Ad26.COV2.S vaccination and SARS-CoV-2 variants. Sequenced by immunoSEQ multiplex PCR; TCRdb stores in-frame clones only, minus some. This table holds 250,000 or so clones, 87% found once. The treatment here: around 19 received Ad26.COV2.S at low or high dose, single or two shots; about 5 received placebo; per-sample allocation not given. Material that was analyzed had been drawn on day 63 after the first vaccine or placebo injection. Source: peripheral blood, taken in a trial of Ad26.COV2.S vaccine versus placebo. The receptors derive from a person aged 18 to 65 who received the Ad26.COV2.S COVID-19 vaccine or a placebo.

This sequence joins TRBV19 and TRBJ1-2; D gene uncertain. Germline lookup yields CDR1 LNHDA and CDR2 SQIVND (reference sequence). This CDR3 has 13 amino acids. Trimming removed 3 bases from V and 2 bases from J, with 7 bases in between. The CDR3 reads CASSIPRNYGYTF. The CDR3 DNA reads as TGTGCCAGTAGTATCCCCCGGAACTATGGCTACACCTTC.

This clone was seen only a few times. The chain uses TRBV7-9 and TRBJ2-2, with 8 nucleotides matching TRBD1. The trim removed 5 bases at V and 4 bases at J, leaving 12 bases unmatched. Germline V gene data show CDR1 as SEHNR and CDR2 as FQNEAQ (reference sequence). This CDR3 comprises 17 residues. In nucleotides, the CDR3 is TGTGCCAGCAGCACGAGGACAGGGCTCGGGGGCACCGGGGAGCTGTTTTTT. As protein: CASSTRTGLGGTGELFF.

The rearrangement uses TRBV28 and TRBJ2-5; D ambiguous. Germline assignment: CDR1 MDHEN and CDR2 SYDVKM. The CDR3 consists of 11 residues. Deletions cut 2 bases from V and 5 bases from J, with 3 bases between. Written as DNA, the CDR3 is TGTGCCAGCAGTTTAAGGGAGACCCAGTACTTC. This codes for CASSLRETQYF. The entire variable domain, with the rest obtained from reference TRBV28 and TRBJ2-5, is as follows: DVKVTQSSRYLVKRTGEKVFLECVQDMDHENMFWYRQDPGLGLRLIYFSYDVKMKEKGDIPEGYSVSREKKERFSLILESASTNQTSMYLCASSLRETQYFGPGTRLLVL.

The chain uses TRBV6-2 or TRBV6-3 and TRBJ2-3; weak D call: TRBD2 (5 bases). Trimming stripped 4 bases from V and 8 bases from J, with 10 bases between. Germline V gene lookup returns CDR1 MNHEY and CDR2 SVGEGT. The CDR3 runs 12 residues. The CDR3 DNA sequence: TGTGCCAGCAGTTCCCGGGGTGGTACGCAGTATTTT. Its translation is CASSSRGGTQYF.

This clone came up once. The chain uses TRBV5-4 and TRBJ2-2; D tentatively reads TRBD1 or TRBD2 (5 bases each). V was cut by 4 bases and J by 1 base, with 8 bases left in between. Germline V gives CDR1 SGHNT, CDR2 YYREEE (reference sequence). The CDR3 extends over 14 amino acids. CDR3 in DNA: TGTGCCAGCAGCCAGGGACGGAACACCGGGGAGCTGTTTTTT. Translation: CASSQGRNTGELFF.

This sequence joins TRBV2 and TRBJ2-5, with 8 bases fitting TRBD1. The germline gives CDR1 SNHLY, CDR2 FYNNEI. This CDR3 spans 13 amino acids. The V gene end was trimmed by 4 bases and the J gene end by 5 bases; junction bases not matched to a gene: 3. The CDR3 here is CASSARQGETQYF. The CDR3 DNA is TGTGCCAGCAGTGCCCGACAGGGGGAGACCCAGTACTTC.

The chain is built from TRBV19 and TRBJ2-2, with TRBD1 as a possible D gene (6 bases). Per germline, CDR1 LNHDA and CDR2 SQIVND (reference sequence). The CDR3 is made up of 12 amino acids. This chain's CDR3 is CGVRGNTGELFF. The CDR3 region has the DNA TGTGGAGTCAGGGGCAACACCGGGGAGCTGTTTTTT. Based on the CDR3 plus reference TRBV19 and TRBJ2-2, the full variable domain is DGGITQSPKYLFRKEGQNVTLSCEQNLNHDAMYWYRQDPGQGLRLIYYSQIVNDFQKGDIAEGYSVSREKKESFPLTVTSAQKNPTAFYLCGVRGNTGELFFGEGSRLTVL.

This clone was recorded a few times. The V and J genes are TRBV21-1 and TRBJ2-6; the table's D call TRBD1 went unverified against the DNA. TRBV21-1 represents a pseudogene. The CDR3 length is 14 residues. The CDR3 reads CASTADSGANVLTF. The CDR3 region has the DNA TGTGCTAGCACCGCAGACTCTGGGGCCAACGTCCTGACTTTC.

The rearrangement links TRBV18 to TRBJ2-4; possible D gene TRBD1, 6 bases. From germline, CDR1 is KGHSH and CDR2 LQKENI. The CDR3 length is 16 residues. The V end was cut by 2 bases, the J end by 0 bases, with 11 bases between. The CDR3 sequence is CASSPGQILAKNIQYF. The CDR3 coding sequence is TGTGCCAGCTCACCAGGACAGATCCTAGCCAAAAACATTCAGTACTTC.

The genes are TRBV7-3 and TRBJ2-2; D is uncertain. The CDR3 length is 14 residues. With 2 bases removed from V and 1 base from J, the gap between germline ends came to 5 bases. Germline CDR1 SGHTA, CDR2 FQGTGA. DNA for the CDR3: TGTGCCAGCAGCTTAGGGCGGAACACCGGGGAGCTGTTTTTT. It is translated as CASSLGRNTGELFF.

Only a few counts were recorded for this clone. CDR3 amino acids: CASSFLAGGAYEQYV. In DNA, the CDR3 is TGTGCCAGCAGCTTTTTGGCGGGAGGCGCCTACGAGCAGTACGTC. This chain joins TRBV11-3 and TRBJ2-7, with TRBD2 matching 8 bases. V was pared by 3 bases and J by 2 bases, with 6 bases of the junction left unmatched. This CDR3 is built from 15 residues. CDR1 SGHNT and CDR2 YENEEA come from the germline V gene.

The chain is built from TRBV11-3 and TRBJ2-1; a possible D gene is TRBD2 (6 bases). With 3 bases removed from V and 4 bases from J, the gap between germline ends came to 16 bases. CDR1 is SGHNT and CDR2 is YENEEA in the germline V gene. There are 16 residues in the CDR3. DNA for the CDR3: TGTGCCAGCAGCTTTTACGGGAGCGCGGGGTACAATGAGCAGTTCTTC. Protein sequence: CASSFYGSAGYNEQFF.

This clone was counted a single time. The genes are TRBV5-5 and TRBJ2-1, with no clear D. V was pared by 6 bases and J by 0 bases, with 10 bases between. The CDR3 consists of 14 residues. The V gene's germline CDR1 is SGHKS and CDR2 YYEKEE (reference sequence). The CDR3 bases are TGTGCCAGCACCGTTTCGAGCTCCTACAATGAGCAGTTCTTC. Encoded protein: CASTVSSSYNEQFF.

The chain uses TRBV21-1 and TRBJ1-4; whether TRBD1, the table's D call, matches the DNA was not checked. TRBV21-1 is listed as a pseudogene. The length of the CDR3 is 18 residues. The CDR3 sequence is CASSIGQGAMSSNEKLFF. The CDR3 DNA reads TGTGCCAGCAGCATAGGACAGGGGGCAATGTCGTCTAATGAAAAACTGTTTTTT.

CDR3: CASSGGQEAGELFF. As DNA, the CDR3 is TGCGCCAGCAGCGGGGGACAGGAGGCCGGGGAGCTGTTTTTT. The chain recombines TRBV5-1 with TRBJ2-2; 8 positions agree with TRBD1. CDR3 length: 14 residues. CDR1 and CDR2 from the germline V gene are SGHRS and YFSETQ. V trimming: 4 bases; J trimming: 6 bases; junction bases outside the gene matches: 5. The full variable domain, completed using reference TRBV5-1 and TRBJ2-2, is KAGVTQTPRYLIKTRGQQVTLSCSPISGHRSVSWYQQTPGQGLQFLFEYFSETQRNKGNFPGRFSGRQFSNSRSEMNVSTLELGDSALYLCASSGGQEAGELFFGEGSRLTVL.

This CDR3 is CASRDGTGEQYV. The CDR3 nucleotides are TGTGCCAGCAGAGATGGGACAGGAGAGCAGTACGTC. The chain uses TRBV7-9 and TRBJ2-7, with 8 bases lining up with TRBD1. CDR3 length equals 12 residues. From germline, CDR1 is SEHNR and CDR2 FQNEAQ (reference sequence). Germline trimming cut 6 bases from V and 7 bases from J; bases unmatched to any gene: 5.

The chain recombines TRBV6-2 or TRBV6-3 with TRBJ2-3; D is ambiguous. The CDR3 consists of 16 residues. With 0 bases removed from V and 3 bases from J, the gap between germline ends came to 13 bases. Looked up from germline, CDR1 is MNHEY and CDR2 is SVGEGT. The CDR3 here is CASSYSLANPTDTQYF. The DNA for the CDR3 is TGTGCCAGCAGTTACTCCTTGGCAAACCCGACAGATACGCAGTATTTT.

The V and J genes are TRBV9 and TRBJ1-3; D gene uncertain. The CDR3 has 15 amino acids. V was clipped by 0 bases and J by 0 bases, with 7 bases between them. Germline V gene sequence: CDR1 SGDLS, CDR2 YYNGEE. CDR3 region: CASSVADYSGNTIYF. In nucleotides, the CDR3 is TGTGCCAGCAGCGTAGCGGACTACTCTGGAAACACCATATATTTT.

The genes are TRBV6-6 and TRBJ1-1; a possible D gene is TRBD1 (5 bases). The V gene lost 5 bases and the J gene lost 3 bases, with 13 bases spanning the gap. The CDR3 runs 14 residues. Germline loops: CDR1 MNHNY, CDR2 SVGAGI (reference sequence). The CDR3 sequence: CASSGHGGDTEAFF. The CDR3 nucleotides read TGTGCCAGCAGTGGGCACGGGGGGGACACTGAAGCTTTCTTT.

The chain carries TRBV11-2 and TRBJ2-3; D could derive from TRBD1 or TRBD2 (6 bases each). Germline CDR1 reads SGHAT; CDR2 reads FQNNGV. The length of the CDR3 is 16 residues. Trimming took off 4 bases at V and 0 bases at J, with 14 bases between the two ends. Written as DNA, the CDR3 is TGTGCCAGCAGCTGGGGGGCCAGTTCCAGCACAGATACGCAGTATTTT. Residues: CASSWGASSSTDTQYF.

V gene TRBV3-1 (or the pseudogene TRBV3-2) combines with J gene TRBJ2-5, with D tentatively TRBD2 (5 bases). This CDR3 has 13 residues. Trimming stripped 5 bases from V and 2 bases from J, with 9 bases between. Germline values: CDR1 LGHDT, CDR2 YNNKEL (reference sequence). The CDR3 DNA reads as TGTGCCAGCAGCATCGGGGTTCAAGAGACCCAGTACTTC. It yields the protein CASSIGVQETQYF.

This chain connects TRBV4-1 to TRBJ1-6; D call uncertain. V gave up 1 base and J gave up 8 bases, with 15 bases separating them. Germline assignment: CDR1 MGHRA and CDR2 YSYEKL. The CDR3 spans 16 residues. This CDR3 reads CASSQGTAHFDSPLHF. CDR3 DNA: TGCGCCAGCAGCCAAGGAACAGCCCATTTTGATTCACCCCTCCACTTT.

The chain links TRBV6-4 to TRBJ2-6; 7 nucleotides line up with TRBD1. The CDR3 has 15 amino acids. V lost 6 bases and J lost 0; bases outside the gene matches: 2. Germline V gene lookup returns CDR1 MRHNA and CDR2 SNTAGT. Written as DNA, the CDR3 is TGTGCCAGCAGCAGGGACAGCTCTGGGGCCAACGTCCTGACTTTC. Its protein is CASSRDSSGANVLTF.

The chain is built from TRBV27 and TRBJ2-3; D is unresolved. The CDR3 is 12 residues long. Between the trimmed V and J ends, which lost 5 bases and 2 bases, there was a span of 5 bases. Germline V gene lookup returns CDR1 MNHEY and CDR2 SMNVEV (reference sequence). The CDR3 sequence: CASSLLTDTQYF. DNA for the CDR3: TGTGCCAGCAGTCTTCTCACAGATACGCAGTATTTT.

The chain carries TRBV9 and TRBJ2-7; the match to TRBD2 covers 8 bases. The junction had 8 bases not matched to a gene; V was cut back by 0 bases and J by 3 bases. The CDR3 runs 16 residues. Germline values: CDR1 SGDLS, CDR2 YYNGEE. The chain's CDR3 is CASSVGLAGTSYEQYV. Here the CDR3 DNA reads TGTGCCAGCAGCGTAGGGCTAGCGGGCACCAGCTACGAGCAGTACGTC.